A single sample gave rise to the 14 T cell receptor beta chains below, sequenced in a study of post-analysis software for immune sequencing data. Broader study findings: In patients, four to six TRBV segments were more frequent than in controls, with TRBV5-6, TRBV5-1 and TRBV20-1 among them.

Libraries were made from TCR beta cDNA, and they carried unique molecular identifiers. TCRdb recomputed calls from the PCR reads with MiXCR, one row per CDR3 protein. The data contain 750,000 to 900,000 distinct CDR3 sequences, roughly 50% of them seen just once; the ten biggest clones take up 4.9%. Their antigens remain unidentified. Sequencing input: blood. The receptors derive from a girl between 10 and 17 years old with multiple sclerosis.

This clonotype was counted a few times. The chain uses TRBV10-3 and TRBJ2-6; D tentatively reads TRBD1 or TRBD2 (5 bases each). The CDR3 spans 18 residues. V was shortened by 4 bases and J by 0 bases, with 16 bases between the two germline ends. Per the germline V gene, CDR1 is ENHRY and CDR2 is SYGVKD. The CDR3 reads CAISVGTDAHSGANVLTF. In DNA, the CDR3 is TGTGCCATCAGTGTGGGGACGGACGCTCACTCTGGGGCCAACGTCCTGACTTTC.

The chain carries TRBV5-4 and TRBJ2-1; D uncertain. V gave up 2 bases and J gave up 15 bases, with 15 bases separating them. CDR1 and CDR2 from the germline V gene are SGHNT and YYREEE (reference sequence). The length of the CDR3 is 12 residues. CDR3 amino acids: CASSFGSPIRFF. DNA for the CDR3: TGTGCCAGCAGCTTCGGGTCCCCTATTCGGTTCTTC.

This chain joins TRBV7-8 and TRBJ1-1; 9 bases are a match to TRBD1. This CDR3 contains 15 residues. Germline V gene data show CDR1 as SGHVS and CDR2 as FQNEAQ. Trimming removed 6 bases from V and 0 bases from J; junction bases left unmatched: 5. This chain's CDR3 is CASRTGTGMNTEAFF. Written as DNA, the CDR3 is TGTGCCAGCAGAACGGGGACAGGGATGAACACTGAAGCTTTCTTT.

The chain is built from TRBV6-2 or TRBV6-3 and TRBJ2-1, with 11 bases identical to TRBD2. This CDR3 is 15 amino acids long. J was trimmed by 3 bases and V by 6 bases; bases with no gene match: 4. Per the germline V gene, CDR1 is MNHEY and CDR2 is SVGEGT. The CDR3 here is CASRSTSGVYNEQFF. The CDR3 DNA reads TGTGCCAGCAGATCGACTAGCGGGGTCTACAATGAGCAGTTCTTC.

CDR3 DNA sequence: TGTGCCAGCAGCGTAGCTACAAGGGGATCTAAACAGTTCTTC. As protein: CASSVATRGSKQFF. The chain links TRBV9 to TRBJ2-1; possibly TRBD1 for D (5 bases). Trimming cost V 0 bases and J 13 bases, with 17 bases left between them. This CDR3 comprises 14 residues. CDR1 is SGDLS and CDR2 is YYNGEE in the germline V gene.

The chain joins TRBV20-1 to TRBJ2-5, with a weak D call TRBD2 (5 bases). The DNA end favors TRBJ2-7, so the J call may be wrong. Germline values: CDR1 DFQATT, CDR2 SNEGSKA (reference sequence). The CDR3 has 15 amino acids. Written as DNA, the CDR3 is TGCAGTGCTAGAGACACCGGAGGATCGCAGTACGAGCAGTACTTC. Encoded protein: CSARDTGGSQYEQYF.

The genes are TRBV20-1 and TRBJ2-5; 10 bases are shared with TRBD2. The V segment lost 2 bases and the J segment 5 bases; nucleotides outside the gene matches: 8. Germline CDR1 reads DFQATT; CDR2 reads SNEGSKA (reference sequence). The CDR3 has 15 amino acids. CDR3 nucleotide sequence: TGCAGTGCTAGACGGCTAGCGGGAGTTCTGGAGACCCAGTACTTC. Its translation: CSARRLAGVLETQYF.

The sample holds one count of this clonotype. The chain links TRBV29-1 to TRBJ2-1, with D maybe TRBD2 (6 bases). Germline CDR1 and CDR2: SQVTM and ANQGSEA. The CDR3 has 15 amino acids. The CDR3 nucleotides are TGCAGTGGTCTCGGGGAGGAGCCCCCTTACAATGAGCAGTTCTTC. This translates into CSGLGEEPPYNEQFF.

There are a few counts of this clonotype. V is TRBV3-1 and J is TRBJ2-1, with unresolved D. Germline V gives CDR1 LGHDT, CDR2 YNNKEL (reference sequence). V was shortened by 1 base and J by 3 bases, with 13 bases between the two germline ends. There are 16 residues in the CDR3. The CDR3 region is CASSQGGVGSYNEQFF. The CDR3 DNA follows: TGTGCCAGCAGCCAAGGTGGGGTGGGAAGCTACAATGAGCAGTTCTTC.

CDR3 DNA sequence: TGTGCCAGCAGCTTAAGGCTACTAGAGACCCAGTACTTC. Protein sequence: CASSLRLLETQYF. The rearrangement uses TRBV13 and TRBJ2-5; D not certain. Germline V CDR1 and CDR2: PRHDT, FYEKMQ (reference sequence). This CDR3 is built from 13 residues. The V end lost 2 bases, the J end lost 4 bases, and 8 bases lay between the germline ends.

The gene calls are TRBV29-1 and TRBJ1-2, with 7 bases matching TRBD1. Trimming at V came to 3 bases and at J to 7 bases, leaving 8 bases not matched to a gene. The germline V gene has CDR1 SQVTM and CDR2 ANQGSEA. CDR3 length: 13 residues. The DNA of the CDR3 is TGCAGCGTTGAGATGTCCGGGACAGCTGGCTACACCTTC. Amino acid sequence: CSVEMSGTAGYTF.

This chain links TRBV20-1 with TRBJ2-1, with 11 bases lining up with TRBD2. Germline loops: CDR1 DFQATT, CDR2 SNEGSKA (reference sequence). V was pared by 0 bases and J by 8 bases, with 9 bases of the junction left unmatched. The CDR3 has 16 amino acids. CDR3 amino acids: CSARDIVLAGVYEQFF. CDR3 nucleotide sequence: TGCAGTGCTAGAGATATCGTACTAGCGGGAGTCTATGAGCAGTTCTTC.

V gene TRBV12-3 or TRBV12-4 combines with J gene TRBJ2-1, with 11 nucleotides matching TRBD2. The J segment lost 10 bases and the V segment lost 6 bases, leaving 11 bases of the junction unmatched. The CDR3 is 15 amino acids. CDR3 sequence: CASSQTSGRVREQFF. The CDR3 DNA sequence: TGTGCCAGCAGCCAAACTAGCGGGAGAGTGAGGGAGCAGTTCTTC.

This clonotype came up once. The chain is built from TRBV29-1 and TRBJ2-1; 9 nucleotides match TRBD2. CDR3 size: 13 residues. V was clipped by 1 base and J by 7 bases; unmatched bases: 2. Germline values: CDR1 SQVTM, CDR2 ANQGSEA. CDR3 sequence (DNA): TGCAGCGTTGAAGGGACTAGCGTAAATGAGCAGTTCTTC. Protein product: CSVEGTSVNEQFF.